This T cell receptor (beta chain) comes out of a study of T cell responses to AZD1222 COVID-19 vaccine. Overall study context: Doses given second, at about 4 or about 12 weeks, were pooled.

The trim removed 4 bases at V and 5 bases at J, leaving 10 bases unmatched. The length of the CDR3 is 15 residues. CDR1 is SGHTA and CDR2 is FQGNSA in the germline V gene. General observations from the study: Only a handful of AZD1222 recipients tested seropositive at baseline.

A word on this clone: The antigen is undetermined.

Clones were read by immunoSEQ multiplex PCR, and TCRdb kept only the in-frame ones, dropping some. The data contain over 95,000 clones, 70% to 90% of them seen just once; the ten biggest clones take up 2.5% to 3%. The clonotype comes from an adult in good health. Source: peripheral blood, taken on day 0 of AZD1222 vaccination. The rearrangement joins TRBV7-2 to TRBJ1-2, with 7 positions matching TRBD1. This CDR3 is CASSSGQLGSYGYTF. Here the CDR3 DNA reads TGTGCCAGCAGCTCGGGACAGTTGGGGAGTTATGGCTACACCTTC.